This TCR beta chain was identified during a study of cytotoxic CD8 clonotypes in ibrutinib-treated CLL. Study overall: On average, around 100,000 productive rearrangements and about 280,000 productive templates per sample. Notes on the study in general: The public clonotypes identified were infrequent and showed contraction or stability on treatment. Clonality rose at ibrutinib response, held steady in sustained remission, and fell toward baseline at progression.

With respect to this clone: Its antigen is currently unknown.

Sequencing was designed to attain a depth spanning 1 in 200,000 to 1 in 1 million T cells. Libraries were prepared by immunoSEQ multiplex PCR; TCRdb keeps only in-frame clonotypes and omits some of them. The table records 250,000 to 350,000 clones, approximately 79% of them present only once. The length of the CDR3 is 13 residues. The germline gives CDR1 SGHTA, CDR2 FQGNSA. The trim removed 6 bases at V and 4 bases at J, leaving 5 bases unmatched. The sequence was obtained from a human donor with chronic lymphocytic leukemia. Sequencing used PBMCs, obtained at disease progression, from a patient treated with ibrutinib. The gene calls are TRBV7-2 and TRBJ1-1; 7 nucleotides line up with TRBD1. The CDR3 protein is CASSRDRATEAFF. The CDR3, as DNA: TGTGCCAGCAGTCGAGACAGGGCCACTGAAGCTTTCTTT.